The clone carrying this T cell receptor beta chain has more than one count but fewer than ten. The entry originates in a study of T cell responses to AZD1222 COVID-19 vaccine. Profiling relied on immunoSEQ multiplex PCR, and the TCRdb table lists in-frame clones only, not all of them. The sample has 95,000 to 100,000 clones, roughly 83% seen once; the top ten hold around 14%. CDR1 LGHDT and CDR2 YNNKEL come from the germline V gene (reference sequence). Trimming removed 0 bases at V and 7 bases at J, with 12 bases between. CDR3 size: 15 residues. This receptor was obtained from an adult who received the AZD1222 COVID-19 vaccine. This specimen consisted of peripheral blood, obtained 28 days after the second AZD1222 dose. The chain couples TRBV3-1 (or the pseudogene TRBV3-2) to TRBJ2-2; D unclear. This CDR3 is CASSQDVRAGGELFF. The DNA for the CDR3 is TGTGCCAGCAGCCAAGATGTAAGAGCTGGCGGGGAGCTGTTTTTT.